This TCR beta chain was observed in a study of shared clonotypes between healthy human individuals. Data came from immunoSEQ multiplex PCR; TCRdb stores just in-frame clones and leaves some out. There are a few million clones in the sample; over 85% occur only once, and under 2% lies in the top ten. The sample holds a few counts of this clone. The naive CD8 subset, CD45RO-negative cells positively selected for CCR7, excluded terminally differentiated effector memory CD45RA+ cells. Germline V gives CDR1 SEHNR, CDR2 FQNEAQ (reference sequence). The length of the CDR3 is 17 residues. V lost 2 bases, J lost 4 bases, and 20 bases lay in between.

The sample taken for sequencing was naive CD8+ T cells from PBMCs. The sequence derives from a man between 18 and 29 years old in good health. Some clones in this sample may be carry-over from other donors' samples. The V and J genes are TRBV7-9 and TRBJ1-1; D possibly corresponds to TRBD1 (6 bases). The CDR3 nucleotides read TGTGCCAGCAGCTTACCGAACAGGGACCGGGTGGGCACTGAAGCTTTCTTT. It encodes CASSLPNRDRVGTEAFF.